Below are 29 T cell receptor beta chains sequenced from a single sample in a study of cytotoxic CD8 clonotypes in ibrutinib-treated CLL. The method was immunoSEQ multiplex PCR; TCRdb's version includes in-frame clones alone and lacks a portion of them. The sample has 150,000 to 200,000 clones, about 88% seen once. This material consisted of PBMCs, taken at disease progression, from a patient treated with ibrutinib. Receptors originate from a human donor with chronic lymphocytic leukemia.

This sequence joins TRBV18 and TRBJ2-5; perhaps D is TRBD1 or TRBD2 (6 bases each). The V and J ends lost 6 bases and 3 bases respectively, with 14 bases between them. Germline loops: CDR1 KGHSH, CDR2 LQKENI. CDR3 size: 14 residues. The CDR3 bases are TGTGCCAGCTCCCCGGGGGCAGGTAAAGAGACCCAGTACTTC. This gives the protein CASSPGAGKETQYF. Full variable domain (outside the CDR3, taken from reference TRBV18 and TRBJ2-5): NAGVMQNPRHLVRRRGQEARLRCSPMKGHSHVYWYRQLPEEGLKFMVYLQKENIIDESGMPKERFSAEFPKEGPSILRIQQVVRGDSAAYFCASSPGAGKETQYFGPGTRLLVL.

This clone was seen only once. J is TRBJ2-7 and V is TRBV10-3, with 8 bases lining up with TRBD1. The trim removed 8 bases at V and 3 bases at J, leaving 0 bases unmatched. This CDR3 comprises 11 residues. Per germline, CDR1 ENHRY and CDR2 SYGVKD. The CDR3 nucleotides read TGTGCCATCGACAGGGGCTACGAGCAGTACTTC. It yields the protein CAIDRGYEQYF.

The CDR3 sequence: CASSQAPRTGSGELFF. CDR3 bases: TGTGCCAGCAGCCAAGCCCCCAGGACAGGGTCCGGGGAGCTGTTTTTT. The rearrangement uses TRBV14 and TRBJ2-2; 8 nucleotides agree with TRBD1. The CDR3 is made up of 16 amino acids. After removal of 1 base from V and 6 bases from J, the junction contained 7 bases not matched to a gene. CDR1 is SGHDN, CDR2 FVKESK, per germline.

This chain joins TRBV4-1 and TRBJ2-7; maybe TRBD1 (5 bases). Trimming removed 0 bases from V and 4 bases from J, with 13 bases in between. This CDR3 region has 15 residues. Germline assignment: CDR1 MGHRA and CDR2 YSYEKL. CDR3 residues: CASSQEGVTLYEQYF. CDR3 in DNA: TGCGCCAGCAGCCAAGAAGGGGTCACTCTTTACGAGCAGTACTTC.

This chain links TRBV15 with TRBJ2-1; unclear D gene. This CDR3 contains 12 residues. Germline CDR1 and CDR2: LNHNV and YYDKDF (reference sequence). The ends were cut back, 5 bases at V and 7 bases at J, with 9 bases in the middle. The CDR3: CATSPQRNEQFF. The CDR3 nucleotides read TGTGCCACCAGCCCACAGAGGAATGAGCAGTTCTTC.

J is TRBJ2-7 and V is TRBV29-1; D is possibly TRBD1 (6 bases). There are 16 residues in the CDR3. The V gene's germline CDR1 is SQVTM and CDR2 ANQGSEA. V lost 5 bases and J lost 3, with 23 bases in between. CDR3 protein: CSVLILVGTPNYEQYF. The CDR3 nucleotides are TGCAGCGTTTTAATCCTCGTGGGGACACCTAACTACGAGCAGTACTTC.

The rearrangement uses TRBV6-1 and TRBJ2-2; 11 bases agree with TRBD1. Trimming removed 6 bases from V and 9 bases from J; junction bases left unmatched: 9. The germline V gene has CDR1 MNHNS and CDR2 SASEGT. The CDR3 sequence is 15 residues long. The CDR3 DNA is TGTGCCAGCAGGGAGGACAGGGGGCTGTTACGGGAGCTGTTTTTT. This encodes CASREDRGLLRELFF.

This chain uses TRBV9 with TRBJ2-7; TRBD2 matches 11 bases. The junction had 8 bases not matched to a gene; V was cut back by 2 bases and J by 1 base. The germline V gene encodes CDR1 SGDLS and CDR2 YYNGEE. This CDR3 has 17 residues. DNA of the CDR3: TGTGCCAGCAGCGTGAGAGGGGGGACTAGCGGTTCCTACGAGCAGTACTTC. Protein product: CASSVRGGTSGSYEQYF.

In this sample, this clone turned up once. The chain links TRBV6-5 to TRBJ2-2, with 9 bases aligning to TRBD2. V lost 5 bases, J lost 7 bases, and 8 bases stayed unmatched. Per the germline V gene, CDR1 is MNHEY and CDR2 is SVGAGI. This CDR3 is 15 amino acids long. CDR3 amino acids: CASSPLGSGSGELFF. CDR3 coding DNA: TGTGCCAGCAGTCCTCTTGGTAGCGGGAGCGGGGAGCTGTTTTTT.

The V call is TRBV5-1, the J call TRBJ2-2, with 11 positions matching TRBD1. The V gene's germline CDR1 is SGHRS and CDR2 YFSETQ. V lost 5 bases to trimming and J lost 4 bases; unmatched junction nucleotides: 4. The CDR3 has 15 residues. The CDR3 is CASRPDRGPTGELFF. The CDR3 DNA reads TGCGCCAGCAGACCGGACAGGGGGCCCACCGGGGAGCTGTTTTTT.

The rearrangement uses TRBV6-6 and TRBJ2-7, with 13 bases matching TRBD2. The CDR3 has 14 amino acids. CDR1 MNHNY and CDR2 SVGAGI come from the germline V gene (reference sequence). V shed 6 bases and J 4 bases; nucleotides not matched to a gene: 3. The CDR3 bases are TGTGCCAGCAGACTAGCGGGAGGGCCATACGAGCAGTACTTC. Amino acid sequence: CASRLAGGPYEQYF.

The chain links TRBV10-2 to TRBJ2-7, with D unclear. Trimming cost V 3 bases and J 2 bases, with 11 bases left between them. In germline, CDR1 is WSHSY, CDR2 SAAADI. The CDR3 loop spans 14 amino acids. Here the CDR3 reads CASSDQRRTYEQYF. CDR3 bases: TGCGCCAGCAGTGACCAAAGGAGAACCTACGAGCAGTACTTC.

The chain couples TRBV30 to TRBJ1-1; D gene uncertain. CDR1 is GTSNPN, CDR2 SVGIG, per germline (reference sequence). V lost 4 bases and J 0 bases, leaving 12 bases between the germline ends. The CDR3 runs to 14 residues. This chain's CDR3 is CAWTHRLLNTEAFF. The CDR3 DNA is TGTGCCTGGACTCACCGTCTTTTGAACACTGAAGCTTTCTTT.

The chain carries TRBV12-5 and TRBJ2-3; 11 bases map to TRBD2. Germline V CDR1 and CDR2: LGHNT, FRNRAP. The junction had 6 bases not matched to a gene; V was cut back by 1 base and J by 3 bases. The CDR3 has 17 amino acids. The CDR3 DNA reads as TGTGCTAGTGGTTTGGGCCTAGCGGGAGGAAGGACAGATACGCAGTATTTT. Its protein is CASGLGLAGGRTDTQYF.

The chain recombines TRBV10-1 with TRBJ2-5, with D perhaps matching TRBD1 or TRBD2 (5 bases each). V was cut by 4 bases and J by 3 bases, with 9 bases left in between. This CDR3 spans 13 amino acids. Per germline, CDR1 WNHNN and CDR2 SYGVQD (reference sequence). This CDR3 is CASSAGTKETQYF. CDR3 in DNA: TGCGCCAGCAGTGCCGGGACGAAAGAGACCCAGTACTTC.

This rearrangement joins TRBV11-3 to TRBJ2-7; 7 nucleotides match TRBD2. The V gene end was trimmed by 7 bases and the J gene end by 7 bases; junction bases not matched to a gene: 19. The CDR3 has 16 residues. Germline CDR1 is SGHNT and CDR2 is YENEEA. In DNA, the CDR3 is TGTGCCAGCACTTTAGGCGGGGGAGTTATTTACGATGAGCAGTACTTC. Translating it yields CASTLGGGVIYDEQYF.

The chain is built from TRBV18 and TRBJ1-3; D remains ambiguous. V gave up 4 bases and J gave up 11 bases, with 15 bases separating them. Germline loops: CDR1 KGHSH, CDR2 LQKENI. The CDR3 extends over 13 amino acids. Here the CDR3 DNA reads TGTGCCAGCTCACAAGGACCAGACTCCTCCATATATTTT. This translates into CASSQGPDSSIYF.

The V call is TRBV7-2, the J call TRBJ2-7, with 10 positions matching TRBD2. Germline trimming cut 3 bases from V and 0 bases from J; bases unmatched to any gene: 2. From germline, CDR1 is SGHTA and CDR2 FQGNSA. CDR3 length: 15 residues. The CDR3 loop reads CASSLGTSVSYEQYF. CDR3 in DNA: TGTGCCAGCAGCTTGGGGACTAGCGTCTCCTACGAGCAGTACTTC.

The CDR3: CASRRYTASNQPQHF. CDR3 in DNA: TGTGCCAGCAGGCGCTACACCGCGAGCAATCAGCCCCAGCATTTT. The chain links TRBV6-5 to TRBJ1-5; D is unresolved. The CDR3 is 15 residues long. Trimming removed 6 bases from V and 1 base from J, with 13 bases in between. The germline gives CDR1 MNHEY, CDR2 SVGAGI.

The chain joins TRBV10-1 to TRBJ2-7; possibly TRBD2 for D (6 bases). The CDR3 has 16 amino acids. V lost 5 bases to trimming and J lost 0 bases, with 17 bases between them. The germline V gene encodes CDR1 WNHNN and CDR2 SYGVQD (reference sequence). Here the CDR3 reads CASSSGLQENSYEQYF. DNA of the CDR3: TGCGCCAGCAGTTCGGGACTGCAGGAGAACTCCTACGAGCAGTACTTC.

This chain uses TRBV7-9 with TRBJ2-1; the D gene is possibly TRBD2 (6 bases). The length of the CDR3 is 12 residues. Trimming shortened V by 5 bases and J by 4 bases, and 6 bases separated the two germline ends. Germline V gene lookup returns CDR1 SEHNR and CDR2 FQNEAQ (reference sequence). The CDR3 is CASSGRYNEQFF. The CDR3, as DNA: TGTGCCAGCAGCGGGAGGTACAATGAGCAGTTCTTC.

This chain's CDR3 is CASSALTGARVGYTF. CDR3 in DNA: TGTGCCAGCAGCGCGTTAACAGGTGCTCGGGTTGGCTACACCTTC. This chain links TRBV9 with TRBJ1-2, with D tentatively TRBD1 (5 bases). The V and J ends lost 3 bases and 7 bases respectively, with 19 bases between them. The CDR3 contains 15 residues. CDR1 is SGDLS and CDR2 is YYNGEE in the germline V gene.

The chain is built from TRBV18 and TRBJ2-6; D may be TRBD2 (6 bases). V was cut by 0 bases and J by 2 bases, with 11 bases left in between. Germline CDR1 reads KGHSH; CDR2 reads LQKENI. The CDR3 covers 17 residues. This CDR3 reads CASSPPGGLTGANVLTF. DNA for the CDR3: TGTGCCAGCTCACCACCAGGAGGGTTAACTGGGGCCAACGTCCTGACTTTC. Variable domain in full (rest from reference TRBV18 and TRBJ2-6): NAGVMQNPRHLVRRRGQEARLRCSPMKGHSHVYWYRQLPEEGLKFMVYLQKENIIDESGMPKERFSAEFPKEGPSILRIQQVVRGDSAAYFCASSPPGGLTGANVLTFGAGSRLTVL.

The chain carries TRBV11-1 and TRBJ2-1, with TRBD2 identical over 9 bases. Germline V CDR1 and CDR2: SGHAT, FQDESV (reference sequence). The CDR3 is 15 residues long. V trimming: 5 bases; J trimming: 3 bases; junction bases outside the gene matches: 5. In DNA form, the CDR3 reads TGTGCCAGCAGCCCTAGCGGGACCCTCTACAATGAGCAGTTCTTC. It is translated as CASSPSGTLYNEQFF.

The chain couples TRBV4-3 to TRBJ2-3, with a tentative D call TRBD2 (6 bases). Trimming removed 0 bases from V and 0 bases from J, with 10 bases in between. Germline V gives CDR1 LGHNA, CDR2 YSLEER. This CDR3 is 16 amino acids long. CDR3 in amino acids: CASSQDGSASTDTQYF. In DNA form, the CDR3 reads TGCGCCAGCAGCCAAGACGGGAGTGCTAGCACAGATACGCAGTATTTT.

The chain is built from TRBV27 and TRBJ1-1, with TRBD1 matching over 9 bases. This CDR3 comprises 14 residues. CDR1 is MNHEY and CDR2 is SMNVEV in the germline V gene (reference sequence). V was clipped by 6 bases and J by 0 bases; unmatched bases: 2. CDR3 sequence (DNA): TGTGCCAGCAGGAGGACAGGGGTGAACACTGAAGCTTTCTTT. This translates into CASRRTGVNTEAFF.

The CDR3 spells CASSRTGPPQHF. The CDR3 DNA follows: TGTGCCAGCAGTCGAACAGGGCCGCCCCAGCATTTT. This chain connects TRBV5-8 to TRBJ1-5; D might be TRBD1 (6 bases). Per germline, CDR1 SGHTS and CDR2 YDEGEE. The CDR3 loop spans 12 amino acids. The V and J ends lost 5 bases and 9 bases respectively, with 12 bases between them.

V and J are TRBV28 and TRBJ1-1; D is perhaps TRBD1 (5 bases). This CDR3 is built from 18 residues. Germline V gene lookup returns CDR1 MDHEN and CDR2 SYDVKM. Trimming cost V 5 bases and J 5 bases, with 27 bases left between them. CDR3 loop: CASSVIGRGTGVRTEAFF. In DNA form, the CDR3 reads TGTGCCAGCAGTGTGATTGGTAGAGGAACAGGAGTACGGACTGAAGCTTTCTTT.

V usage is TRBV28 and J usage is TRBJ2-1; D not certain. Looked up from germline, CDR1 is MDHEN and CDR2 is SYDVKM. V shed 7 bases and J shed 11 bases, with 12 bases lying between them. The CDR3 has 11 amino acids. The CDR3 is CASKSFNKQFF. The DNA for the CDR3 is TGTGCCAGCAAGTCCTTTAATAAGCAGTTCTTC.